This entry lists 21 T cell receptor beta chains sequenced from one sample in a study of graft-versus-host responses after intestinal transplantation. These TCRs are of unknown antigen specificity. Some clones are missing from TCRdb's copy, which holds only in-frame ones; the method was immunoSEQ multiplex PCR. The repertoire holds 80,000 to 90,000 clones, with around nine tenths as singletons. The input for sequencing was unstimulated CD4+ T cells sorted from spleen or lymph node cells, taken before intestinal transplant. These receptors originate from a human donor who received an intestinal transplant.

Written as DNA, the CDR3 is TGTGCCAGCAGCTCCCGGACTAGCAGCCACGAGCAGTACTTC. This sequence encodes CASSSRTSSHEQYF. The chain carries TRBV9 and TRBJ2-7, with 8 nucleotides matching TRBD2. CDR1 SGDLS and CDR2 YYNGEE come from the germline V gene. The length of the CDR3 is 14 residues. V was pared by 4 bases and J by 5 bases, with 8 bases of the junction left unmatched.

DNA for the CDR3: TGCGCCAGCCGGGCAGATTGGGGTTTCTCTGGAAACACCATATATTTT. This sequence encodes CASRADWGFSGNTIYF. The genes are TRBV5-1 and TRBJ1-3; D call uncertain. The CDR3 sequence is 16 residues long. CDR1 and CDR2 (germline): SGHRS, YFSETQ. Trimming removed 7 bases from V and 0 bases from J, with 17 bases in between.

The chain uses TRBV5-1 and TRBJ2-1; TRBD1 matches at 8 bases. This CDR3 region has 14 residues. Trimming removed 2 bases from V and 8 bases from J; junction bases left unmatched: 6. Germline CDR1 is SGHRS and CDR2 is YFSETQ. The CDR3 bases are TGCGCCAGCAGCTTTCGGTCAGGGGGCGATGAGCAGTTCTTC. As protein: CASSFRSGGDEQFF.

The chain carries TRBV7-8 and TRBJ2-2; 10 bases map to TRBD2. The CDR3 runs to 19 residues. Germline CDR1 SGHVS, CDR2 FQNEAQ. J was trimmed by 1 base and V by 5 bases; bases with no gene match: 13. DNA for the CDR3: TGTGCCAGCAGCACCCGGACTAGCGGCAATAATATGAACACCGGGGAGCTGTTTTTT. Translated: CASSTRTSGNNMNTGELFF.

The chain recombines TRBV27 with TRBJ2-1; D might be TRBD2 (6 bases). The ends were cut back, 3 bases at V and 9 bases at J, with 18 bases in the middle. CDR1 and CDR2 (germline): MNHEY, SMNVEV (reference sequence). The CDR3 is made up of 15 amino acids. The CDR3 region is CASSLSGTPGSEQFF. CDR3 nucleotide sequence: TGTGCCAGCAGTTTGTCCGGGACTCCAGGTAGTGAGCAGTTCTTC.

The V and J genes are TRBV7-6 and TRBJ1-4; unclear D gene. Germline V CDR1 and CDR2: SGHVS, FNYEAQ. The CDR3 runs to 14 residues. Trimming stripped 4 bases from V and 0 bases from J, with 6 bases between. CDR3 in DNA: TGTGCCAGCAGCTACAGTGCAACTAATGAAAAACTGTTTTTT. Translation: CASSYSATNEKLFF.

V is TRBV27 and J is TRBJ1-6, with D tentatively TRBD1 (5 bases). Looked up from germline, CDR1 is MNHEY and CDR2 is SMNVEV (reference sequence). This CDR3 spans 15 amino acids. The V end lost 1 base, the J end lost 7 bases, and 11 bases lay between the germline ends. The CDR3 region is CASSLWGRVNSPLHF. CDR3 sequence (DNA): TGTGCCAGCAGTTTATGGGGACGGGTAAATTCACCCCTCCACTTT.

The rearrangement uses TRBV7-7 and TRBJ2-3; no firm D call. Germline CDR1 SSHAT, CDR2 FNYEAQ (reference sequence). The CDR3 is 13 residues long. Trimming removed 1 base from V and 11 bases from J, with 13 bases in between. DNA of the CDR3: TGTGCCAGCAGCTTAGATATGGGCAGACTGCAGTATTTT. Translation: CASSLDMGRLQYF.

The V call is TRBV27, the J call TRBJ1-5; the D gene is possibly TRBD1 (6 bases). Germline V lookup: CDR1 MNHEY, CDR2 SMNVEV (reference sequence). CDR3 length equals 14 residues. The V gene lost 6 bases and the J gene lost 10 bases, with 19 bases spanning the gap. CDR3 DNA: TGTGCCAGCAGCCAGAGGACAGCCGGATTCCCCCAGCATTTT. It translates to CASSQRTAGFPQHF.

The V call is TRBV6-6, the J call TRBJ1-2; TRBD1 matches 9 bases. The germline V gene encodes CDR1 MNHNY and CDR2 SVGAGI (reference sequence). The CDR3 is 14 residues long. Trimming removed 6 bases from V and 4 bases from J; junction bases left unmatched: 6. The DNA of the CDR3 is TGTGCCAGCAGGATGACAGGGGGAGGCTATGGCTACACCTTC. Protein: CASRMTGGGYGYTF.

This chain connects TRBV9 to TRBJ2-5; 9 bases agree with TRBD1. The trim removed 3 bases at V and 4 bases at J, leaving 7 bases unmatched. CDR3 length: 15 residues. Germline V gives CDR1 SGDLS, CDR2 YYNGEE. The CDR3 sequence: CASSARGTGRETQYF. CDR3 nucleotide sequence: TGTGCCAGCAGCGCTCGCGGGACAGGGAGAGAGACCCAGTACTTC. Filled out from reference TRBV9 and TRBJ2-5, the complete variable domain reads DSGVTQTPKHLITATGQRVTLRCSPRSGDLSVYWYQQSLDQGLQFLIQYYNGEERAKGNILERFSAQQFPDLHSELNLSSLELGDSALYFCASSARGTGRETQYFGPGTRLLVL.

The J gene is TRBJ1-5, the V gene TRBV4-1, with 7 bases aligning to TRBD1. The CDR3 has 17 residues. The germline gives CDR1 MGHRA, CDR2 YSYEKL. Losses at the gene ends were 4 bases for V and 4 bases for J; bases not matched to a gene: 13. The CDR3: CASSPEGGTARNQPQHF. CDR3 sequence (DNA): TGCGCCAGCAGCCCAGAGGGTGGGACAGCTCGAAATCAGCCCCAGCATTTT.

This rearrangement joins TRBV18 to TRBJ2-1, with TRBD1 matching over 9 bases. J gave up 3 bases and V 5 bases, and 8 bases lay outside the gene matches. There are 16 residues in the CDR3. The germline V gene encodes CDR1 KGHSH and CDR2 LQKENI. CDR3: CASSLGGTGIYNEQFF. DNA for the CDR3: TGTGCCAGCTCATTGGGTGGGACAGGGATCTACAATGAGCAGTTCTTC.

The CDR3 bases are TGCGCCAGCAGCTTGTTTGGCAGCCAAGAGACCCAGTACTTC. Translation: CASSLFGSQETQYF. The chain joins TRBV5-1 to TRBJ2-5; D unresolved. CDR3 size: 14 residues. Germline V gene lookup returns CDR1 SGHRS and CDR2 YFSETQ. The V end lost 1 base, the J end lost 1 base, and 8 bases lay between the germline ends.

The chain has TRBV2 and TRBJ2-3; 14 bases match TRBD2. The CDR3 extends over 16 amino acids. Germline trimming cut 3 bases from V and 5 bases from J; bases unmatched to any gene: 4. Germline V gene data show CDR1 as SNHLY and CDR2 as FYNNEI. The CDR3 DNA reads TGTGCCAGCAGTGATGGACTAGCGGGAGGCCAAGATACGCAGTATTTT. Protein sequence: CASSDGLAGGQDTQYF. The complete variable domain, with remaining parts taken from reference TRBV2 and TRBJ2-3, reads EPEVTQTPSHQVTQMGQEVILRCVPISNHLYFYWYRQILGQKVEFLVSFYNNEISEKSEIFDDQFSVERPDGSNFTLKIRSTKLEDSAMYFCASSDGLAGGQDTQYFGPGTRLTVL.

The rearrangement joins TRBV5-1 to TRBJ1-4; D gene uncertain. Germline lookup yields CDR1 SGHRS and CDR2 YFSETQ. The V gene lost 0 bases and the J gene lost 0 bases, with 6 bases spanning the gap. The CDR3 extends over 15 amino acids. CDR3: CASSLGDATNEKLFF. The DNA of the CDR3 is TGCGCCAGCAGCTTGGGTGATGCAACTAATGAAAAACTGTTTTTT.

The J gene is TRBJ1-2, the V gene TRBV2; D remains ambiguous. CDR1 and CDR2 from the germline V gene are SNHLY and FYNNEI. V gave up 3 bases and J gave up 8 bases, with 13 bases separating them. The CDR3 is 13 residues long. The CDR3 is CASSDRMAWGYTF. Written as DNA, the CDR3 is TGTGCCAGCAGTGACCGGATGGCATGGGGCTACACCTTC.

CDR3 DNA sequence: TGTGCCAGCAGTTTATCTGTACAGGGGAGGACGAACACCGGGGAGCTGTTTTTT. Its translation: CASSLSVQGRTNTGELFF. The V and J genes are TRBV27 and TRBJ2-2; perhaps TRBD1 as D (7 bases). Looked up from germline, CDR1 is MNHEY and CDR2 is SMNVEV (reference sequence). This CDR3 spans 18 amino acids. V was clipped by 0 bases and J by 0 bases, with 14 bases between them.

Written as DNA, the CDR3 is TGTGCCAGCAGGACTCCCGGGACTAGCACAGATACGCAGTATTTT. Its protein is CASRTPGTSTDTQYF. The rearrangement joins TRBV28 to TRBJ2-3; possibly TRBD2 for D (6 bases). This CDR3 is 15 amino acids long. Looked up from germline, CDR1 is MDHEN and CDR2 is SYDVKM. V lost 6 bases and J lost 0, with 13 bases in between.

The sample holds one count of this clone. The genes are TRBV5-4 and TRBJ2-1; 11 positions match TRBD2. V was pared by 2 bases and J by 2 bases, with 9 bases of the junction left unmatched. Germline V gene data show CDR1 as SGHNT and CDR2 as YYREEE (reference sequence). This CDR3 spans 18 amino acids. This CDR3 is CASSFPGTSGRTYNEQFF. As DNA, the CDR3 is TGTGCCAGCAGCTTCCCCGGGACTAGCGGTCGTACCTACAATGAGCAGTTCTTC.

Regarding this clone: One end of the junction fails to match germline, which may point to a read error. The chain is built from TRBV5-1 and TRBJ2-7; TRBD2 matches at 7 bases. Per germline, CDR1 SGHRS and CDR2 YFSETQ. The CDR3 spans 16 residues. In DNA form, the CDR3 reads TGCGCCAGCAGCTTGGGTATCGGAGTTGCCCCGGGAGGCGGGGACTTC. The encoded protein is CASSLGIGVAPGGGDF.